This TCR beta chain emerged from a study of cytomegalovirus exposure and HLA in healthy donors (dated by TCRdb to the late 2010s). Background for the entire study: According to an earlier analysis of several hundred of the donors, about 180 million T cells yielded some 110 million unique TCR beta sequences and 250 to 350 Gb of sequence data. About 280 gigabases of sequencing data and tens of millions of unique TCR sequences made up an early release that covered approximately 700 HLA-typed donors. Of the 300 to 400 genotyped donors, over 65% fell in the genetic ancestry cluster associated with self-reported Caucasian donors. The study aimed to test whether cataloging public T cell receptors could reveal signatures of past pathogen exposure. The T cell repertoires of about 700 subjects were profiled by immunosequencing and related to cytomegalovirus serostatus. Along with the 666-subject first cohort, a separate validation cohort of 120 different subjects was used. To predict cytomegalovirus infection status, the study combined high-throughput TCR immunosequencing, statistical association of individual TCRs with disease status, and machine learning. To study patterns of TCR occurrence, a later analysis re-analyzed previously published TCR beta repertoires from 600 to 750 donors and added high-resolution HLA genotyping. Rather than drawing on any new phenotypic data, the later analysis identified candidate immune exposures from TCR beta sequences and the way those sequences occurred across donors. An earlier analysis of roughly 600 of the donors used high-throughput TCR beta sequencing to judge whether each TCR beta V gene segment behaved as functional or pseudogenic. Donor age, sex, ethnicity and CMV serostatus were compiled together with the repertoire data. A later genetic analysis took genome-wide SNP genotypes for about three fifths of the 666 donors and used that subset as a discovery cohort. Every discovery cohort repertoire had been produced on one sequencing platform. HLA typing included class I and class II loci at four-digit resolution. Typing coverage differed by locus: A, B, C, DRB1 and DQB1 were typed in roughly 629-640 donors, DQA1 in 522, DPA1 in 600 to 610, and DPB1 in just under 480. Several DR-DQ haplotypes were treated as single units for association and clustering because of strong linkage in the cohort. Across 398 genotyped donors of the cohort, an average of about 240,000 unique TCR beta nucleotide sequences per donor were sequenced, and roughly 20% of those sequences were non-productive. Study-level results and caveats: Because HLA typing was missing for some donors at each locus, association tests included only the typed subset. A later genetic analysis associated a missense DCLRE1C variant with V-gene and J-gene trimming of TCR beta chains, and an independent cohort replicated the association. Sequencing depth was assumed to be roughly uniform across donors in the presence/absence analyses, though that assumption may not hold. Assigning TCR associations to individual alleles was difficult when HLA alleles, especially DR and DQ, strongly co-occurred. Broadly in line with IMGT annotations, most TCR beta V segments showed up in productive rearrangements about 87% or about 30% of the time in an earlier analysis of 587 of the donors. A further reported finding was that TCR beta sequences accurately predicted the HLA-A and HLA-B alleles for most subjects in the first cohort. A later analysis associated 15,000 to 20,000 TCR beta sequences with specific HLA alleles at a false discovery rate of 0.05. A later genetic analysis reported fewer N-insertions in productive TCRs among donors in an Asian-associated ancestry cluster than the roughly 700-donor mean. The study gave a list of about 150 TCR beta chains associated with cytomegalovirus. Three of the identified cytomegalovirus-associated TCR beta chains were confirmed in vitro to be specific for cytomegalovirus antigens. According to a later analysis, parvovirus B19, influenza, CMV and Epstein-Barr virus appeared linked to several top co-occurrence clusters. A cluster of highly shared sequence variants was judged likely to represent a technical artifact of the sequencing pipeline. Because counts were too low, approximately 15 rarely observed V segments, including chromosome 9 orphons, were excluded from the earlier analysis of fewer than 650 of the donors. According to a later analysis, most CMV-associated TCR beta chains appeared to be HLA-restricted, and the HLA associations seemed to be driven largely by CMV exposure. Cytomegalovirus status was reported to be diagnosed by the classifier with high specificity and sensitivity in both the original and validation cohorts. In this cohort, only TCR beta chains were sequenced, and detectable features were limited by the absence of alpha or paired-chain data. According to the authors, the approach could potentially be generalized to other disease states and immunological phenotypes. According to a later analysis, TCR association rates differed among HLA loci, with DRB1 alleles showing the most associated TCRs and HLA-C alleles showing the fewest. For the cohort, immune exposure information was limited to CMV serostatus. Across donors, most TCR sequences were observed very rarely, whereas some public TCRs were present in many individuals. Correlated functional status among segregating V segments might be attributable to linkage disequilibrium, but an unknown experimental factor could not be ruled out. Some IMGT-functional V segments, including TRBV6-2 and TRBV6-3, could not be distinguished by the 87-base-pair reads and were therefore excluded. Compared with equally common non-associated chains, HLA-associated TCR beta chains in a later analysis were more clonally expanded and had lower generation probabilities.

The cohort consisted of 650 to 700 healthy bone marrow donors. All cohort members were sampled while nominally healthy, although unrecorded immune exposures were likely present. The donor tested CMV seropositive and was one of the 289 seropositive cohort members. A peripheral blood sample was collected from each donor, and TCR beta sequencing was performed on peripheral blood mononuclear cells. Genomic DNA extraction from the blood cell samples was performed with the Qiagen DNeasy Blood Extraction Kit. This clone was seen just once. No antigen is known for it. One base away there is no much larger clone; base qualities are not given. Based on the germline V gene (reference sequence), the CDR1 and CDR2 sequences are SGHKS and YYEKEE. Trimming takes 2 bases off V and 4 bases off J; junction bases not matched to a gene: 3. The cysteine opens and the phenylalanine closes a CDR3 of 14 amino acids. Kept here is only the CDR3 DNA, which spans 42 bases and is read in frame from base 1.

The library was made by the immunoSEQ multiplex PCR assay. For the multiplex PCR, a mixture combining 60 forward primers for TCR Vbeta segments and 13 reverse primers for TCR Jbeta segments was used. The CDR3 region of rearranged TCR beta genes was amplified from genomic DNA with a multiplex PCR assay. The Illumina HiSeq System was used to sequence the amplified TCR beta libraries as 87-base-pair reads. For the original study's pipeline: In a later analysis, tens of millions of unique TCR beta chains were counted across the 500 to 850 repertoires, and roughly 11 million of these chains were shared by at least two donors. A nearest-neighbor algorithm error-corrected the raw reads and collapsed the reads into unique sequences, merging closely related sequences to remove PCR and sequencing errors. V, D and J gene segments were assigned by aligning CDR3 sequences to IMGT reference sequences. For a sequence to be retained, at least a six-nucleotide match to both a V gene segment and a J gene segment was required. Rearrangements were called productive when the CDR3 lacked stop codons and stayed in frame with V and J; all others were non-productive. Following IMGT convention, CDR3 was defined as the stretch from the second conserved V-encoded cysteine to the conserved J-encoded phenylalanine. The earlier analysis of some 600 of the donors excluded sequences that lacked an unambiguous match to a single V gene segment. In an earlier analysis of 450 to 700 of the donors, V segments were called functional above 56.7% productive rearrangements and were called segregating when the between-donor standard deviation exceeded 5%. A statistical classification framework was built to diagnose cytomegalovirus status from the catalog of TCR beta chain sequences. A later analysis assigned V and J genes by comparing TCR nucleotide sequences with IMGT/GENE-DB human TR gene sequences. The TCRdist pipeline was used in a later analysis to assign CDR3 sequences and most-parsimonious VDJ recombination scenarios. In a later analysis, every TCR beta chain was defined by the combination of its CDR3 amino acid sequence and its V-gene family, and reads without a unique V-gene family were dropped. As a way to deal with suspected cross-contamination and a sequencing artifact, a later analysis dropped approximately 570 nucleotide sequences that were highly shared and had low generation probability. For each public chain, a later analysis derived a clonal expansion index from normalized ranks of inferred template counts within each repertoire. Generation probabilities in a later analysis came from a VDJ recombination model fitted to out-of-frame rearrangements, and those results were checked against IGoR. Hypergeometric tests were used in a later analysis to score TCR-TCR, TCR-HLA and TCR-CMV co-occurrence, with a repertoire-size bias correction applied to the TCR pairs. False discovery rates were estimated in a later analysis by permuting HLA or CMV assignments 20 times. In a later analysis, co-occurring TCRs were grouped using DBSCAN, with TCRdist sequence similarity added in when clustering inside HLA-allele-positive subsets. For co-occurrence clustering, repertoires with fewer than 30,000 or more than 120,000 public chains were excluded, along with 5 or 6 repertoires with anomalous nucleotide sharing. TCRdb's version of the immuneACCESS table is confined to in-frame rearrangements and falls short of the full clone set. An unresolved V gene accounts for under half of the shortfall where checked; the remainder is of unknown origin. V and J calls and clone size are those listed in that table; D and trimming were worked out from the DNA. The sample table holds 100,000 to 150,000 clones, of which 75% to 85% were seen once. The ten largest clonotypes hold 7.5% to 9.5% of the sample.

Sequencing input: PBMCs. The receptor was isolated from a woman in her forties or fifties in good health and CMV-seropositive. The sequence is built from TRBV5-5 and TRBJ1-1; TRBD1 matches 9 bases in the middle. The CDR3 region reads CASSLQGASTEAFF. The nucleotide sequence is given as TGTGCCAGCAGCTTACAGGGGGCGAGCACTGAAGCTTTCTTT. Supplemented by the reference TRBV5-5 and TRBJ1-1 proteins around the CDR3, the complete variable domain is DAGVTQSPTHLIKTRGQQVTLRCSPISGHKSVSWYQQVLGQGPQFIFQYYEKEERGRGNFPDRFSARQFPNYSSELNVNALLLGDSALYLCASSLQGASTEAFFGQGTRLTVV.